These T cell receptor beta chains were read from a single sample in a study of cytomegalovirus exposure and HLA in healthy donors. The repertoire was sequenced with immunoSEQ multiplex PCR; TCRdb's copy has only in-frame clones and lacks some. The sample lists approximately 160,000 clones, around 63% seen once, with around 4.5% in the top ten. The sequenced material came from PBMCs. The receptors originated from a woman under 30 in good health and CMV-seropositive. The CDR3 runs from the conserved cysteine through the conserved F or W. D genes are given only for firm matches. Size is omitted from some rows. Given values are once, few, many or a class for expanded clones.

NA	TRBJ1-2	NA	TRBV28	TGTGCCAGCAGTTTAGGAGACAGGTTTCACGCTAATACCTTC	CASSLGDRFHANTF
TRBD1	TRBJ2-7	NA	TRBV27	TGTGCCAGCAGTGTCGACAGGGGGCAGACTATCCGCGAGCAGTACTTC	CASSVDRGQTIREQYF
NA	TRBJ1-2	once	TRBV4-3	TGCGCCAGCAGCCAAGATGGGCCGAATTATGGCTACACCTTC	CASSQDGPNYGYTF
NA	TRBJ2-7	NA	TRBV9	TGTGCCAGCAGCGTTGCCGACAGGAGCTCCTACGAGCAGTACTTC	CASSVADRSSYEQYF
NA	TRBJ2-1	NA	TRBV20-1	TGCAGTACCTCAGTCGATGAGCAGTTCTTC	CSTSVDEQFF
NA	TRBJ1-1	few	TRBV2	TGTGCCAGCAGTGAAGCTTCAACAGCCAGAGAAGCTTTCTTT	CASSEASTAREAFF
TRBD1	TRBJ1-4	NA	TRBV10-3	TGTGCCATCAGTGCTCAGGGGGCGGGTGAAAAACTGTTTTTT	CAISAQGAGEKLFF
TRBD1	TRBJ1-4	NA	TRBV29-1	TGCAGCGGACAGGGAAATGAAAAACTGTTTTTT	CSGQGNEKLFF
NA	TRBJ2-3	NA	TRBV28	TGTGCCAGCAGCCCCGCCGGCAGGGATACGCAGTATTTT	CASSPAGRDTQYF
NA	TRBJ1-6	NA	TRBV28	TGTGCCAGCAGTTTTCGCTGGGGGCTAGAGGATTCACCCCTCCACTTT	CASSFRWGLEDSPLHF
NA	TRBJ2-1	NA	TRBV7-2	TGTGCCAGCAGACATTTTAACAACGATGAGCAGTTCTTC	CASRHFNNDEQFF
NA	TRBJ1-5	NA	TRBV10-3	TGTGCCATCAGTGTCGGGGAAAGGCAGCCCCAGCATTTT	CAISVGERQPQHF
TRBD2	TRBJ2-1	NA	TRBV28	TGTGCCAGCAGTTTATTAGGACTAGCGGGAGGGTACGAGCAGTTCTTC	CASSLLGLAGGYEQFF
TRBD1	TRBJ2-1	few	TRBV18	TGTGCCAGCCAACGGGACAGGGGGGATGAGCAGTTCTTC	CASQRDRGDEQFF
NA	TRBJ1-6	NA	TRBV10-3	TGTGCCATCAGTGATATACGAGGACACCCGAATTCACCCCTCCACTTT	CAISDIRGHPNSPLHF
NA	TRBJ2-7	once	TRBV7-9	TGTGCCAGCAGCTTAGAGTTGAACAGCAGAAGCTCCTACGAGCAGTACTTC	CASSLELNSRSSYEQYF
TRBD2	TRBJ2-5	NA	TRBV11-3	TGTGCCAGCAGCCCGAACTTACTAGCGGGAGGTCTGGAGACCCAGTACTTC	CASSPNLLAGGLETQYF
NA	TRBJ2-1	NA	TRBV5-1	TGCGCCAGCAGCCACGGACACAGTGTGGAGCAGTTCTTC	CASSHGHSVEQFF
NA	TRBJ1-2	few	TRBV27	TGTGCCAGCAGCCCCCTCGCCGGGGGCTACACCTTC	CASSPLAGGYTF
NA	TRBJ2-5	NA	TRBV7-8	TGTGCCAGCAGCTCCGGGACACCCAAACAAGAGACCCAGTACTTC	CASSSGTPKQETQYF
TRBD1	TRBJ1-5	few	TRBV6-1	TGTGCCAGCAATCGGGACAGGAATCAGCCCCAGCATTTT	CASNRDRNQPQHF
TRBD1	TRBJ2-5	NA	TRBV10-1	TGCGCCAGCAGTGAGTCTAGGACAGGGGGCCCCCTCGGAGCCCAGTACTTC	CASSESRTGGPLGAQYF
NA	TRBJ1-5	NA	TRBV30	TGTGCCTGGAGTGTGGCCCATAATCAGCCCCAGCATTTT	CAWSVAHNQPQHF
NA	TRBJ1-1	once	TRBV14	TGTGCCAGCAGTGACTTCTCGAACACTGAAGCTTTCTTT	CASSDFSNTEAFF
NA	TRBJ2-1	once	TRBV18	TGTGCCAGCTCACCGGTCTCATCCGAGTACAATGAGCAGTTCTTC	CASSPVSSEYNEQFF
NA	TRBJ1-2	NA	TRBV5-6	TGTGCCAGCAGCCGTACATCGGGACATATAAACTATGGCTACACCTTC	CASSRTSGHINYGYTF
NA	TRBJ2-2	NA	TRBV5-1	TGCGCCAGCAGCTCAAGCGTCTCCGGGGTGAACACCGGGGAGCTGTTTTTT	CASSSSVSGVNTGELFF
NA	TRBJ1-2	NA	TRBV30	TGTGCCTGGAGCGCTAACTATGGCTACACCTTC	CAWSANYGYTF
TRBD1	TRBJ2-2	few	TRBV28	TGTGCCAGCAGTCCCTCGGACAGGGGGGAAACCGGGGAGCTGTTTTTT	CASSPSDRGETGELFF
NA	TRBJ1-3	few	TRBV29-1	TGCAGCGTAGCCCCGCAGGGATCTGGAAACACCATATATTTT	CSVAPQGSGNTIYF
NA	TRBJ2-2	NA	TRBV7-2	TGTGCCAGCAGACCGACAGCGAACACCGGGGAGCTGTTTTTT	CASRPTANTGELFF
TRBD1	TRBJ2-3	NA	TRBV7-3	TGTGCCAGCAGCTTAGCCGGACAGGGCGGGACAGATACGCAGTATTTT	CASSLAGQGGTDTQYF
NA	TRBJ1-6	NA	TRBV2	TGTGCCAGCAGTGACGGAGACAGGCCCTCACCCCTCCACTTT	CASSDGDRPSPLHF
NA	TRBJ1-2	NA	TRBV7-8	TGTGCCAGCAGCTTAAGGTCGGCAGGGGAAAACTATGGCTACACCTTC	CASSLRSAGENYGYTF
TRBD1	TRBJ1-1	NA	TRBV4-3	TGCGCCAGCAGCCAGGACAGGTTGGGGAACACTGAAGCTTTCTTT	CASSQDRLGNTEAFF
NA	TRBJ1-6	NA	TRBV7-3	TGTGCCAGCAGCTTAATCCGCGATTCACCCCTCCACTTT	CASSLIRDSPLHF
TRBD1	TRBJ2-7	NA	TRBV23-1	TGCGCCAGCAGTCAATCCGGGACAGGAGGTTACGAGCAGTACTTC	CASSQSGTGGYEQYF
NA	TRBJ1-5	NA	TRBV27	TGTGCCAGCAGTTTATCCTTGAATCAGCCCCAGCATTTT	CASSLSLNQPQHF
NA	TRBJ1-1	NA	TRBV27	TGTGCCAGCAGCCGGAGGACCGAGTGGGCAGGTGAAGCTTTCTTT	CASSRRTEWAGEAFF
NA	TRBJ2-3	few	TRBV6-5	TGTGCCAGCAGTTTCGGGCGGGGCCGCACAGATACGCAGTATTTT	CASSFGRGRTDTQYF
NA	TRBJ2-3	NA	TRBV27	TGTGCCAGCAGTGGGAGCCAGACTACGCAGTATTTT	CASSGSQTTQYF
TRBD2	TRBJ2-1	few	TRBV30	TGTGCCAAGTCCGGGACTAGCATCGATGAGCAGTTCTTC	CAKSGTSIDEQFF
TRBD1	TRBJ1-4	once	TRBV28	TGTGCCAGCAGTCCTGGACAGGAGACTAATGAAAAACTGTTTTTT	CASSPGQETNEKLFF
NA	TRBJ1-2	NA	TRBV27	TGTGCCAGCAGTTTCACAGGGAGCGACTACACCTTC	CASSFTGSDYTF
NA	TRBJ2-2	NA	TRBV7-3	TGTGCCAGCAGCCCCACCTCGGGGACCGGGGAGCTGTTTTTT	CASSPTSGTGELFF
NA	TRBJ2-7	NA	TRBV30	TGTGCCTGGAGTGTACACTACGAGCAGTACTTC	CAWSVHYEQYF
TRBD1	TRBJ2-7	NA	TRBV5-1	TGCGCCAGCAGCTTTACAGGGGGCCCAACCTACGAGCAGTACTTC	CASSFTGGPTYEQYF
NA	TRBJ1-3	NA	TRBV4-1	TGCGCCAGCAGCCAATTAACCAGGGCTTTAAACACCATATATTTT	CASSQLTRALNTIYF
NA	TRBJ1-5	NA	TRBV27	TGTGCCAGCCGGGGGGGCTATAGCAATCAGCCCCAGCATTTT	CASRGGYSNQPQHF
NA	TRBJ2-1	NA	TRBV25-1	TGTGCCAGCAGTGAATTTTTCCGGTACCGAGAGCAGTTCTTC	CASSEFFRYREQFF
NA	TRBJ2-3	NA	TRBV30	TGTGCCTGGAGTGTGGTCGAAGGAGTATCGCAGTATTTT	CAWSVVEGVSQYF
TRBD1	TRBJ2-2	few	TRBV7-6	TGTGCCAGCAGCCTGACAGGGATGGACACCGGGGAGCTGTTTTTT	CASSLTGMDTGELFF
TRBD2	TRBJ2-2	NA	TRBV9	TGTGCCAGCAGCGCGTATCCGGGACTAGCCGCGCTTGTGGGCGGGGAGCTGTTTTTT	CASSAYPGLAALVGGELFF
NA	TRBJ2-7	NA	TRBV5-1	TGCGCCAGCAGCTTGGGTCAGGCGTTCTCCTACGAGCAGTACTTC	CASSLGQAFSYEQYF
TRBD2	TRBJ2-2	few	TRBV19	TGTGCCAGTAGTTTCTTGAGACTAGCGGGAGGGCCGAACACCGGGGAGCTGTTTTTT	CASSFLRLAGGPNTGELFF
TRBD2	TRBJ2-3	NA	TRBV5-5	TGTGCCAGCAGGCGCGGGGGGGACGCAGATACGCAGTATTTT	CASRRGGDADTQYF
TRBD2	TRBJ2-5	NA	TRBV5-1	TGCGCCAGCAGCAGGGGCACTAGCGGCCTCCAAGAGACCCAGTACTTC	CASSRGTSGLQETQYF
NA	TRBJ2-1	NA	TRBV7-8	TGTGCCAGCAGCTCGTCTTGGAGCTACAATGAGCAGTTCTTC	CASSSSWSYNEQFF
NA	TRBJ2-2	NA	TRBV19	TGTGCCAGTAAGGAGCGCAGCGGCCCCTGGGTCGGGGAGCTGTTTTTT	CASKERSGPWVGELFF